These 5 T cell receptor beta chains originate from one sample sequenced in a study of Graves' ophthalmopathy and Graves' hyperthyroidism. RNA transcripts were the template, and TCR beta CDR3 regions were amplified from them. First-round RT-PCR relied on HTBI primers, and a second-round multiplex PCR came next. Each CDR3 protein gets one entry after TCRdb re-called the multiplex PCR reads with MiXCR. The sample comprises some 360,000 distinct CDR3 sequences, about 18% of which are singletons, and 2% to 2.5% rests with the top ten. Sequenced: peripheral blood. These receptors originate from an adult woman with stable Graves' hyperthyroidism.

The table lists this clonotype with many counts. The V call is TRBV6-2 or TRBV6-3, the J call TRBJ2-7, with 8 bases fitting TRBD2. The CDR3 length is 17 residues. CDR1 is MNHEY and CDR2 is SVGEGT in the germline V gene. V shed 10 bases, J shed 0 bases, and the junction held 17 bases outside the gene matches. CDR3 in DNA: TGTGCCACCGGAAATGGGAGCGGGAGTAGGGGCTCCTACGAGCAGTACTTC. This sequence encodes CATGNGSGSRGSYEQYF.

This clonotype was observed many times. The chain employs TRBV19 and TRBJ2-5; tentative D call: TRBD1 (5 bases). The CDR3 covers 14 residues. Germline values: CDR1 LNHDA, CDR2 SQIVND (reference sequence). V was pared by 3 bases and J by 0 bases, with 8 bases between. DNA for the CDR3: TGTGCCAGTAGTATGAAGGGGTACCAAGAGACCCAGTACTTC. Protein product: CASSMKGYQETQYF.

In this sample, this clonotype turned up many times. The rearrangement joins TRBV28 to TRBJ2-7; the D is unclear. This CDR3 contains 14 residues. CDR1 MDHEN and CDR2 SYDVKM come from the germline V gene. V dropped 7 bases and J dropped 3 bases, with 16 bases sitting between them. The CDR3 sequence: CASKMGGSNYEQYF. In nucleotides, the CDR3 is TGTGCCAGCAAAATGGGTGGCAGCAACTACGAGCAGTACTTC.

A word on this clonotype: At one of its ends the junction is not consistent with the germline gene, which may arise from a read error. V is TRBV6-1 and J is TRBJ1-1, with D perhaps TRBD1 (6 bases). Germline loops: CDR1 MNHNS, CDR2 SASEGT. The CDR3 extends over 13 amino acids. CDR3 amino acids: CASSAGENTEAFF. The DNA of the CDR3 is TGTGCCAGCAGTGCAGGGGAGAACACCGAAGCTTTCTTT.

This clonotype has at least ten counts. The chain carries TRBV12-3 or TRBV12-4 and TRBJ1-1; 8 positions agree with TRBD1. J was trimmed by 0 bases and V by 6 bases; bases with no gene match: 0. This CDR3 has 13 amino acids. The CDR3 sequence: CASRGQVNTEAFF. CDR3 DNA sequence: TGTGCCAGCAGGGGACAGGTGAACACTGAAGCTTTCTTT.